This is a list of T cell receptor beta chains from one sample in a study of Graves' ophthalmopathy and Graves' hyperthyroidism. TCRdb ran MiXCR on the multiplex PCR reads and lists one entry per CDR3 protein. The sample includes a few hundred thousand distinct CDR3 sequences, 17% seen only once; the top ten take 2.4%. The sequenced sample consisted of peripheral blood. The receptor set was obtained from an adult woman with stable Graves' hyperthyroidism. The CDR3 runs from the conserved cysteine through the conserved F or W. The order of the fields is clone size, V gene, J gene, D gene, CDR3 protein, CDR3 DNA. The D gene is left open where the match is weak. The size field is filled for only some rows; it gives once, few, many or a size class.

abundance: NA; v_gene: TRBV2; j_gene: TRBJ2-7; d_gene: NA; CDR3aa: CASNVVGSSYEQYF; CDR3nt: TGTGCCAGCAACGTAGTGGGTAGCTCCTACGAGCAGTACTTC
abundance: NA; v_gene: TRBV11-1; j_gene: TRBJ2-5; d_gene: NA; CDR3aa: CASSEALGLRGPEETQYF; CDR3nt: TGTGCCAGCAGCGAAGCCCTCGGGTTGCGGGGGCCAGAAGAGACCCAGTACTTC
abundance: NA; v_gene: TRBV4-1; j_gene: TRBJ2-5; d_gene: NA; CDR3aa: CASSQGLGPETQYF; CDR3nt: TGCGCCAGCAGCCAAGGACTAGGTCCAGAGACCCAGTACTTC
abundance: many; v_gene: TRBV20-1; j_gene: TRBJ2-7; d_gene: NA; CDR3aa: CSAKPGFSEQYF; CDR3nt: TGCAGTGCTAAGCCGGGGTTCTCCGAGCAGTACTTC
abundance: many; v_gene: TRBV7-2; j_gene: TRBJ2-3; d_gene: TRBD2; CDR3aa: CASSLGPSGGGADTQYF; CDR3nt: TGTGCCAGCAGCTTAGGTCCTAGCGGGGGGGGTGCAGATACGCAGTATTTT
abundance: NA; v_gene: TRBV29-1; j_gene: TRBJ1-2; d_gene: NA; CDR3aa: CSVESRVNYGYTF; CDR3nt: TGCAGCGTTGAGTCTCGGGTTAACTATGGCTACACCTTC
abundance: NA; v_gene: TRBV4-2; j_gene: TRBJ1-1; d_gene: TRBD1; CDR3aa: CASSQQGADEAFF; CDR3nt: TGTGCCAGCAGCCAACAGGGGGCGGATGAAGCTTTCTTT
abundance: many; v_gene: TRBV5-1; j_gene: TRBJ1-1; d_gene: TRBD1; CDR3aa: CASSVPGQSEAFF; CDR3nt: TGCGCCAGCAGCGTGCCGGGACAGTCTGAAGCTTTCTTT
abundance: NA; v_gene: TRBV4-2; j_gene: TRBJ1-2; d_gene: NA; CDR3aa: CASSQDSGRDYGYTF; CDR3nt: TGTGCCAGCAGCCAAGATTCGGGGCGAGACTATGGCTACACCTTC
abundance: NA; v_gene: TRBV19; j_gene: TRBJ1-5; d_gene: NA; CDR3aa: CASTGTSPLRVSNQPQHF; CDR3nt: TGTGCCAGTACCGGGACCTCACCTCTGCGGGTTAGCAATCAGCCCCAGCATTTT
abundance: few; v_gene: TRBV7-3; j_gene: TRBJ1-1; d_gene: NA; CDR3aa: CASSLNGGTEAFF; CDR3nt: TGTGCCAGCAGCTTAAACGGAGGGACTGAAGCTTTCTTT
abundance: NA; v_gene: TRBV4-1; j_gene: TRBJ2-5; d_gene: NA; CDR3aa: CASSQYWGETQYF; CDR3nt: TGCGCCAGCAGCCAGTATTGGGGGGAGACCCAGTACTTC
abundance: many; v_gene: TRBV30; j_gene: TRBJ2-4; d_gene: TRBD1; CDR3aa: CAWSVTQGVGIQYF; CDR3nt: TGTGCCTGGAGTGTGACACAGGGGGTTGGCATTCAGTACTTC
abundance: many; v_gene: TRBV28; j_gene: TRBJ2-7; d_gene: TRBD1; CDR3aa: CASSQGQGIWESEQYF; CDR3nt: TGTGCCAGCAGCCAGGGACAGGGAATATGGGAGTCGGAGCAGTACTTC
abundance: many; v_gene: TRBV12-3/TRBV12-4; j_gene: TRBJ1-2; d_gene: TRBD1; CDR3aa: CASSFRRGGLGYTF; CDR3nt: TGTGCCAGCAGTTTCCGGAGAGGGGGCCTCGGCTACACCTTC
abundance: many; v_gene: TRBV2; j_gene: TRBJ1-1; d_gene: NA; CDR3aa: CASSSLQGRAVEAFF; CDR3nt: TGTGCCAGCAGTAGCCTACAGGGAAGGGCGGTTGAAGCTTTCTTT
abundance: many; v_gene: TRBV6-4; j_gene: TRBJ1-1; d_gene: NA; CDR3aa: CASSDTDLNTEAFF; CDR3nt: TGTGCCAGCAGTGACACTGACCTGAACACTGAAGCTTTCTTT
abundance: many; v_gene: TRBV28; j_gene: TRBJ1-2; d_gene: NA; CDR3aa: CASSPPPGEGNGYTF; CDR3nt: TGTGCCAGCAGTCCCCCCCCAGGGGAGGGGAATGGCTACACCTTC
abundance: many; v_gene: TRBV12-3/TRBV12-4; j_gene: TRBJ2-2; d_gene: TRBD2; CDR3aa: CASRAPGLADTGELFF; CDR3nt: TGTGCCAGCAGGGCACCGGGACTAGCGGACACCGGGGAGCTGTTTTTT
abundance: NA; v_gene: TRBV12-3/TRBV12-4; j_gene: TRBJ1-1; d_gene: NA; CDR3aa: CASSPSYGLNTEAFF; CDR3nt: TGTGCCAGCAGTCCTTCATACGGGTTGAACACTGAAGCTTTCTTT
abundance: many; v_gene: TRBV28; j_gene: TRBJ2-6; d_gene: NA; CDR3aa: CASSLPPTLLSGANVLTF; CDR3nt: TGTGCCAGCAGTTTACCCCCAACCCTCCTCTCTGGGGCCAACGTCCTGACTTTC
abundance: NA; v_gene: TRBV30; j_gene: TRBJ2-4; d_gene: NA; CDR3aa: CAWRKPATKNIQYF; CDR3nt: TGTGCCTGGAGGAAGCCGGCCACCAAAAACATCCAGTACTTC
abundance: many; v_gene: TRBV27; j_gene: TRBJ1-1; d_gene: NA; CDR3aa: CATKKGGTEAFF; CDR3nt: TGTGCCACCAAAAAGGGGGGAACTGAAGCTTTCTTT
abundance: many; v_gene: TRBV6-1; j_gene: TRBJ2-2; d_gene: TRBD1; CDR3aa: CASSELWGRGSTGELFF; CDR3nt: TGTGCCAGCAGTGAATTATGGGGCAGGGGGAGCACCGGGGAGCTGTTTTTT
abundance: many; v_gene: TRBV11-2; j_gene: TRBJ1-3; d_gene: NA; CDR3aa: CASSLRSLTGPGNTIYF; CDR3nt: TGTGCCAGCAGCTTAAGGTCTCTAACGGGCCCCGGAAACACCATATATTTT
abundance: many; v_gene: TRBV10-3; j_gene: TRBJ2-7; d_gene: NA; CDR3aa: CAISEAVGLTYEQYF; CDR3nt: TGTGCCATCAGTGAGGCTGTAGGGCTAACCTACGAGCAGTACTTC
abundance: NA; v_gene: TRBV11-3; j_gene: TRBJ1-1; d_gene: NA; CDR3aa: CASSSPPVRSTEAFF; CDR3nt: TGTGCCAGCAGCTCCCCCCCAGTAAGAAGCACTGAAGCTTTCTTT
abundance: many; v_gene: TRBV12-3/TRBV12-4; j_gene: TRBJ1-2; d_gene: NA; CDR3aa: CASGPTATHGYTF; CDR3nt: TGTGCCAGCGGACCTACAGCCACCCATGGCTACACCTTC
abundance: NA; v_gene: TRBV29-1; j_gene: TRBJ2-2; d_gene: TRBD2; CDR3aa: CSVVSGSGPGELFF; CDR3nt: TGCAGCGTCGTTAGCGGGAGTGGCCCCGGGGAGCTGTTTTTT
abundance: few; v_gene: TRBV9; j_gene: TRBJ2-5; d_gene: NA; CDR3aa: CASSVAASPSETQYF; CDR3nt: TGTGCCAGCAGCGTCGCGGCTAGCCCTAGTGAGACCCAGTACTTC
abundance: many; v_gene: TRBV29-1; j_gene: TRBJ2-7; d_gene: NA; CDR3aa: CSVTGLAADEQYF; CDR3nt: TGCAGCGTGACAGGCCTGGCCGCGGACGAGCAGTACTTC
abundance: many; v_gene: TRBV19; j_gene: TRBJ1-5; d_gene: NA; CDR3aa: CASSIRGNQPQHF; CDR3nt: TGTGCCAGTAGTATCAGGGGCAATCAGCCCCAGCATTTT
abundance: many; v_gene: TRBV29-1; j_gene: TRBJ1-2; d_gene: NA; CDR3aa: CSVETGIYGYTF; CDR3nt: TGCAGCGTTGAAACAGGGATCTATGGCTACACCTTC
abundance: few; v_gene: TRBV7-2; j_gene: TRBJ2-2; d_gene: NA; CDR3aa: CASSTPGKRIGGELFF; CDR3nt: TGTGCCAGCAGCACCCCGGGCAAGAGGATTGGCGGGGAGCTGTTTTTT
abundance: many; v_gene: TRBV6-5; j_gene: TRBJ2-7; d_gene: NA; CDR3aa: CASTPTGRSYEQYF; CDR3nt: TGTGCCAGCACCCCGACAGGCCGCTCCTACGAGCAGTACTTC
abundance: many; v_gene: TRBV5-1; j_gene: TRBJ2-7; d_gene: NA; CDR3aa: CASSFGVTDEQYF; CDR3nt: TGCGCCAGCAGCTTCGGGGTCACCGACGAGCAGTACTTC
abundance: many; v_gene: TRBV6-1; j_gene: TRBJ1-1; d_gene: NA; CDR3aa: CASSPGRGEAFF; CDR3nt: TGTGCCAGCAGCCCCGGGAGGGGGGAAGCTTTCTTT
abundance: NA; v_gene: TRBV12-3/TRBV12-4; j_gene: TRBJ2-3; d_gene: NA; CDR3aa: CASSLWGAIDTQYF; CDR3nt: TGTGCCAGCAGTTTATGGGGGGCTATAGATACGCAGTATTTT
abundance: many; v_gene: TRBV6-1; j_gene: TRBJ2-7; d_gene: NA; CDR3aa: CASRRDARKYEQYF; CDR3nt: TGTGCCAGCAGGAGGGACGCGAGGAAGTACGAGCAGTACTTC
abundance: NA; v_gene: TRBV7-9; j_gene: TRBJ2-5; d_gene: TRBD1; CDR3aa: CASSQDRVPETQYF; CDR3nt: TGTGCCAGCAGCCAGGACAGGGTTCCAGAGACCCAGTACTTC
abundance: many; v_gene: TRBV6-2/TRBV6-3; j_gene: TRBJ2-7; d_gene: TRBD1; CDR3aa: CASSYETGTVYEQYF; CDR3nt: TGTGCCAGCAGTTACGAAACCGGGACAGTCTACGAGCAGTACTTC
abundance: many; v_gene: TRBV11-1; j_gene: TRBJ2-5; d_gene: NA; CDR3aa: CASSLGRGIQETQYF; CDR3nt: TGTGCCAGCAGCTTAGGAAGGGGAATCCAAGAGACCCAGTACTTC
abundance: NA; v_gene: TRBV10-3; j_gene: TRBJ2-7; d_gene: TRBD1; CDR3aa: CAISGSDRVHEQYF; CDR3nt: TGTGCCATCAGTGGGTCTGACAGGGTTCACGAGCAGTACTTC
abundance: many; v_gene: TRBV28; j_gene: TRBJ1-2; d_gene: NA; CDR3aa: CASRATAFEKYGYTF; CDR3nt: TGTGCCAGCCGTGCAACAGCATTTGAGAAATATGGCTACACCTTC
abundance: many; v_gene: TRBV28; j_gene: TRBJ2-7; d_gene: TRBD1; CDR3aa: CASSPRDRAAYEQYF; CDR3nt: TGTGCCAGCAGCCCAAGGGACAGAGCAGCCTACGAGCAGTACTTC